This TCR beta chain was recorded in a study of metastatic and nonmetastatic thyroid tumors. Study summary: Blood and tumor or nodule tissue repertoires from malignant and benign thyroid patients were compared. Notes on the study in general: A significant increase in TCR beta diversity was reportedly seen in malignant thyroid tumors relative to benign nodules, in blood and tumor.

Germline assignment: CDR1 SGHTA and CDR2 FQGNSA. The junction had 7 bases not matched to a gene; V was cut back by 5 bases and J by 4 bases. CDR3 size: 14 residues. Nobody among the patients had been given any treatment before thyroid surgery. There are many counts of this clone. Its target is unknown. In the authors' methods: To classify distant metastasis in papillary thyroid cancer, a model was built from CDR3 differences across clinicopathological groups. MiXCR re-clonotyped the PCR reads for TCRdb. What appears here as the V and J calls and clone size reflects TCRdb's work, not the paper's. Of some 90,000 clones in the sample, 8% to 9.5% were seen once.

This receptor was identified in a female donor with papillary thyroid cancer or a benign thyroid nodule (not recorded which). Some clones in this sample may be carry-over from other donors' samples. The chain combines TRBV7-2 with TRBJ2-7; 8 bases align to TRBD1. Sequencing was performed on blood. The CDR3 DNA reads as TGTGCCAGCAGCCATCGGGACAGGCTTTACGAGCAGTACTTC. Translating gives CASSHRDRLYEQYF.